The 6 T cell receptor beta chains below come from one sample, sequenced in a study of technical replicates of blood from a few donors. Assay used: immunoSEQ multiplex PCR; TCRdb lists only in-frame clones, some missing. The sample records 98,000 or so clones, around 95% being singletons. Material for sequencing was T cells isolated from PBMCs. Receptor source: a human donor in good health.

This chain connects TRBV5-4 to TRBJ2-3; D perhaps matches TRBD1 (6 bases). Trimming shortened V by 1 base and J by 3 bases, and 9 bases separated the two germline ends. This CDR3 has 14 residues. Germline-derived CDR1 and CDR2 are SGHNT and YYREEE (reference sequence). CDR3 loop: CASSLSGQTDTQYF. The CDR3 DNA reads TGTGCCAGCAGCTTGTCAGGACAGACAGATACGCAGTATTTT.

The chain uses TRBV5-1 and TRBJ2-3, with TRBD2 matching 14 bases. With V trimmed by 4 bases and J by 2 bases, 15 bases remained unmatched. The CDR3 sequence is 20 residues long. Germline V gene sequence: CDR1 SGHRS, CDR2 YFSETQ. CDR3 sequence: CASSPRYGPGLAGDTDTQYF. CDR3 nucleotides: TGCGCCAGCAGCCCCCGGTACGGTCCGGGACTAGCGGGGGACACAGATACGCAGTATTTT.

The CDR3 bases are TGTGCCAGCAGTTGGGGACAGGAGAACACTGAAGCTTTCTTT. Amino acids: CASSWGQENTEAFF. The J gene is TRBJ1-1, the V gene TRBV27; 8 bases line up with TRBD1. V dropped 4 bases and J dropped 1; count of bases not matched to a gene: 2. Germline assignment: CDR1 MNHEY and CDR2 SMNVEV (reference sequence). This CDR3 has 14 amino acids.

The chain couples TRBV25-1 to TRBJ1-1; D is undetermined. The CDR3 contains 15 residues. V was pared by 3 bases and J by 2 bases, with 13 bases between. Germline V gene sequence: CDR1 MGHDK, CDR2 SYGVNS. For the CDR3, the DNA is TGTGCCAGCAGTGACTCCCGTCCTGTTAACACTGAAGCTTTCTTT. Translated, it gives CASSDSRPVNTEAFF.

J is TRBJ2-3 and V is TRBV5-1, with 7 bases aligning to TRBD2. V lost 6 bases, J lost 4 bases, and 8 bases stayed unmatched. The CDR3 totals 14 residues. Germline V CDR1 and CDR2: SGHRS, YFSETQ. DNA for the CDR3: TGCGCCAGCAAAGAGGGAGGGCCGGCAGATACGCAGTATTTT. Translation: CASKEGGPADTQYF.

This chain connects TRBV6-4 to TRBJ2-1; 9 nucleotides match TRBD2. This CDR3 has 17 residues. The V segment lost 6 bases and the J segment 0 bases; nucleotides outside the gene matches: 9. Germline V gene sequence: CDR1 MRHNA, CDR2 SNTAGT. The CDR3 sequence: CASRTILAGSSYNEQFF. CDR3 nucleotide sequence: TGTGCCAGCAGAACAATTCTAGCGGGAAGCTCCTACAATGAGCAGTTCTTC.